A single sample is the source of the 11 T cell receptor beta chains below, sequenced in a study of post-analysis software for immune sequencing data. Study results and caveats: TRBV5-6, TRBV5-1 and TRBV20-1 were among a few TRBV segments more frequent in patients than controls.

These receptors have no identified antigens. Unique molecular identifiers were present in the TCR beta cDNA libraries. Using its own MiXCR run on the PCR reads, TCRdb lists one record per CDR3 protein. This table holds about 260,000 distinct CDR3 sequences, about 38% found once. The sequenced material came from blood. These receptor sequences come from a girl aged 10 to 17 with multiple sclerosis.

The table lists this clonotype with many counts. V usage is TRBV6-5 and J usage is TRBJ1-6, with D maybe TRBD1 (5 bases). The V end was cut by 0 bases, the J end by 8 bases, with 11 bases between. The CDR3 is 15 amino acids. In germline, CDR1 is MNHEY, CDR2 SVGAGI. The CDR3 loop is CASSYSSRVHSPLHF. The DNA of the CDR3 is TGTGCCAGCAGTTACTCGAGCAGGGTCCATTCACCCCTCCACTTT.

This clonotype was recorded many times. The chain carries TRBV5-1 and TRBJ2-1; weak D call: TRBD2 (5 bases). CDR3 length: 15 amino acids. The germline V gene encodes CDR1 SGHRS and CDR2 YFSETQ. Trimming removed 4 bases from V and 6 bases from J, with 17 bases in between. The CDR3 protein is CASSANEGVSNEQFF. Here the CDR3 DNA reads TGCGCCAGCAGCGCCAACGAGGGAGTAAGCAATGAGCAGTTCTTC.

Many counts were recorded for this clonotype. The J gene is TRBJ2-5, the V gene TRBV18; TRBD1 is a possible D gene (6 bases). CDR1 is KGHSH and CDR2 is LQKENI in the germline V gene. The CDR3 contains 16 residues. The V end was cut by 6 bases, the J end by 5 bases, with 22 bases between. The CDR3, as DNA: TGTGCCAGCTCCCTTGGTGGACAGACCTTCAGGGAGACCCAGTACTTC. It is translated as CASSLGGQTFRETQYF.

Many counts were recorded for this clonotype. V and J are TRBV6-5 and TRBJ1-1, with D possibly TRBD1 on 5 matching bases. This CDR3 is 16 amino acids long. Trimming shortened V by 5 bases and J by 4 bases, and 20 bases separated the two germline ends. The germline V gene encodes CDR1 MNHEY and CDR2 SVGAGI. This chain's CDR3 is CASSRPSTGGITEAFF. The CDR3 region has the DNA TGTGCCAGCAGTCGGCCCAGTACGGGGGGAATCACTGAAGCTTTCTTT.

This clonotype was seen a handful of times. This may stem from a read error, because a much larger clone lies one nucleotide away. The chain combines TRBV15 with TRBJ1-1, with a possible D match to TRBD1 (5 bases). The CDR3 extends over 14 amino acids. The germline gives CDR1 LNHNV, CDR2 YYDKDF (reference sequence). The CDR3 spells CATSRGGGNTAAFF. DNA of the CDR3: TGTGCCACCAGCAGAGGTGGGGGAAACACTGCAGCTTTCTTT.

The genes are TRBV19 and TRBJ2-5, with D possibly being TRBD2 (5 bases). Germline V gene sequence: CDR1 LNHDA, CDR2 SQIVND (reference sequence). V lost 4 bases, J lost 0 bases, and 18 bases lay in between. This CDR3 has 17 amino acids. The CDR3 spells CASSTGVRGRNQETQYF. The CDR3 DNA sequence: TGTGCCAGTAGTACCGGGGTCCGCGGACGGAACCAAGAGACCCAGTACTTC.

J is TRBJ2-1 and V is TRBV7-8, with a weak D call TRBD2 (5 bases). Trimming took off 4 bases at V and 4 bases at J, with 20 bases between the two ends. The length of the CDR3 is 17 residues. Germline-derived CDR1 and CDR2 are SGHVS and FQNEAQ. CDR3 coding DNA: TGTGCCAGCAGCTCGGGGAACGAGAGGTCTTTTTACAATGAGCAGTTCTTC. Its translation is CASSSGNERSFYNEQFF.

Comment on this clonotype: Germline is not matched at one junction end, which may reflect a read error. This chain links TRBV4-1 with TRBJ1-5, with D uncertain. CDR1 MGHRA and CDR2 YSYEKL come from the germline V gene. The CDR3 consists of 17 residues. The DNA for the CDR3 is TGCGCCGGCAGCCAAGATTTCTTCGGCGCCTCAAATCAGCCCCAGCATTTT. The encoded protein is CAGSQDFFGASNQPQHF.

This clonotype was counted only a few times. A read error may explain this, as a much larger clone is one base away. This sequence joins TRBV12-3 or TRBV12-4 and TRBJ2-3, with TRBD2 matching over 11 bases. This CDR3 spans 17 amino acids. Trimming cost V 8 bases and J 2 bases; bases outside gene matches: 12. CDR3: CASGTSGGLGLTDTQYF. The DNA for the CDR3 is TGTGCCAGCGGTACTAGCGGGGGACTTGGTCTCACAGATACGCAGTATTTT.

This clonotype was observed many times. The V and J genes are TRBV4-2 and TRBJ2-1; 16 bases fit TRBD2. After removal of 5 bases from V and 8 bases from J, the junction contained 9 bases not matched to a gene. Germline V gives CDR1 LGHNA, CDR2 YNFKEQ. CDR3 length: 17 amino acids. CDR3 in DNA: TGTGCCAGCAGCAGACAGGGACTAGCGGGAGGGCCCTATGAGCAGTTCTTC. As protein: CASSRQGLAGGPYEQFF.

Written as DNA, the CDR3 is TGTGCCATCAGATTAGGGACTGGGACGCAAGAGACCCAGTACTTC. Translation gives CAIRLGTGTQETQYF. V gene TRBV10-3 combines with J gene TRBJ2-5; tentatively, D is TRBD2 (6 bases). Deletions cut 6 bases from V and 2 bases from J, with 16 bases between. The CDR3 spans 15 residues. Germline values: CDR1 ENHRY, CDR2 SYGVKD.